Below are 22 T cell receptor beta chains sequenced from a single sample in a study of memory CD4+ T cells and cytomegalovirus serostatus. Using immunoSEQ multiplex PCR, the repertoire was profiled, and TCRdb retains in-frame clones only, with some absent. The sample carries 80,000 to 100,000 clones, about four fifths recorded once. Single viable CD3+CD4+CD8-CD45RO+ cells were sorted as the memory CD4+ T cells. The specimen sequenced was memory CD4+ T cells from blood. Every receptor here comes from an adult in good health and CMV-seropositive.

Only a few counts were recorded for this clone. The rearrangement links TRBV5-1 to TRBJ2-5; D call uncertain. The germline gives CDR1 SGHRS, CDR2 YFSETQ. CDR3 length: 14 amino acids. V shed 2 bases and J shed 2 bases, with 10 bases lying between them. CDR3 coding DNA: TGCGCCAGCAGCTTACATCCAGGACAAGAGACCCAGTACTTC. This gives the protein CASSLHPGQETQYF.

The chain uses TRBV27 and TRBJ2-7; 10 nucleotides align to TRBD2. Losses at the gene ends were 2 bases for V and 0 bases for J; bases not matched to a gene: 7. The CDR3 sequence is 17 residues long. Germline V gene sequence: CDR1 MNHEY, CDR2 SMNVEV (reference sequence). DNA for the CDR3: TGTGCCAGCAGTTTAGGGTCGACTAGCGGGTACTCCTACGAGCAGTACTTC. This sequence encodes CASSLGSTSGYSYEQYF.

In its sample, this clone was seen once. V and J are TRBV5-6 and TRBJ1-1; TRBD1 matches at 11 bases. Per the germline V gene, CDR1 is SGHDT and CDR2 is YYEEEE. The junction had 8 bases not matched to a gene; V was cut back by 1 base and J by 3 bases. The CDR3 consists of 17 residues. The CDR3, as DNA: TGTGCCAGCAGCTTGCCCGGACAGGGGGCGAGGGACACTGAAGCTTTCTTT. Protein sequence: CASSLPGQGARDTEAFF. The whole variable domain, filled in from reference TRBV5-6 and TRBJ1-1, reads DAGVTQSPTHLIKTRGQQVTLRCSPKSGHDTVSWYQQALGQGPQFIFQYYEEEERQRGNFPDRFSGHQFPNYSSELNVNALLLGDSALYLCASSLPGQGARDTEAFFGQGTRLTVV.

V gene TRBV13 combines with J gene TRBJ2-3; TRBD2 agrees at 9 bases. CDR1 is PRHDT, CDR2 FYEKMQ, per germline (reference sequence). The ends lost 6 bases at V and 2 bases at J; junction bases unmatched: 9. The CDR3 spans 16 residues. CDR3 nucleotide sequence: TGTGCCAGCAGTCGGTCTAGCGGGACTCTCACAGATACGCAGTATTTT. It specifies CASSRSSGTLTDTQYF.

V gene TRBV30 combines with J gene TRBJ2-1; perhaps TRBD2 as D (6 bases). The V end was cut by 1 base, the J end by 2 bases, with 12 bases between. The length of the CDR3 is 15 residues. CDR1 and CDR2 (germline): GTSNPN, SVGIG (reference sequence). CDR3 nucleotide sequence: TGTGCCTGGAGTGGCATAGCGGATGCCTACAATGAGCAGTTCTTC. It encodes CAWSGIADAYNEQFF. Full variable domain (outside the CDR3, taken from reference TRBV30 and TRBJ2-1): SQTIHQWPATLVQPVGSPLSLECTVEGTSNPNLYWYRQAAGRGLQLLFYSVGIGQISSEVPQNLSASRPQDRQFILSSKKLLLSDSGFYLCAWSGIADAYNEQFFGPGTRLTVL.

This clone turned up a few times. The rearrangement joins TRBV9 to TRBJ1-1; D unresolved. This CDR3 has 14 amino acids. Between the trimmed V and J ends, which lost 4 bases and 2 bases, there was a span of 12 bases. The germline CDR1 and CDR2 sequences are SGDLS and YYNGEE. The CDR3 DNA follows: TGTGCCAGCAGCTTCCAAGGAGCCAACACTGAAGCTTTCTTT. Its protein is CASSFQGANTEAFF.

The chain is built from TRBV28 and TRBJ2-4; 7 bases are shared with TRBD1. The V gene end was trimmed by 6 bases and the J gene end by 9 bases; junction bases not matched to a gene: 11. This CDR3 comprises 14 residues. Germline V gene sequence: CDR1 MDHEN, CDR2 SYDVKM. For the CDR3, the DNA is TGTGCCAGCAGGGCATTACAGGGGACCGGCATTCAGTACTTC. Residues: CASRALQGTGIQYF.

The chain recombines TRBV14 with TRBJ2-4; maybe TRBD1 (5 bases). CDR1 SGHDN and CDR2 FVKESK come from the germline V gene. The V and J ends lost 0 bases and 5 bases respectively, with 11 bases between them. The CDR3 length is 15 residues. The CDR3 nucleotides read TGTGCCAGCAGCCAAGATCAGGGATTCCAAAACATTCAGTACTTC. It encodes CASSQDQGFQNIQYF.

The gene calls are TRBV18 and TRBJ2-2; D unresolved. This CDR3 is 14 amino acids long. The germline V and J ends were trimmed by 3 bases and 5 bases, with 10 bases remaining between them. Germline assignment: CDR1 KGHSH and CDR2 LQKENI. The CDR3, as DNA: TGTGCCAGCTCACCGAGAGAGGAAACCGGGGAGCTGTTTTTT. Its protein is CASSPREETGELFF.

V and J are TRBV6-1 and TRBJ1-2; 8 bases map to TRBD1. Germline-derived CDR1 and CDR2 are MNHNS and SASEGT. CDR3 length: 14 amino acids. V lost 5 bases to trimming and J lost 10 bases; unmatched junction nucleotides: 12. In DNA, the CDR3 is TGTGCCAGCAGTCCCTCCGGGACAGGTGCTGACTACACCTTC. As protein: CASSPSGTGADYTF.

In DNA, the CDR3 is TGCGCCAGCAGCTTGGGGGCCAGCTCGAACACCGGGGAGCTGTTTTTT. It encodes CASSLGASSNTGELFF. V and J are TRBV5-1 and TRBJ2-2; D is unclear. Germline V gene sequence: CDR1 SGHRS, CDR2 YFSETQ. The CDR3 has 16 amino acids. V lost 0 bases and J lost 0, with 9 bases in between.

This chain links TRBV19 with TRBJ1-1; 12 positions agree with TRBD1. With 6 bases clipped from V and 11 bases from J, the junction kept 7 bases outside the gene matches. The CDR3 spans 13 residues. Germline CDR1 LNHDA, CDR2 SQIVND (reference sequence). This CDR3 reads CASRGQGARMAFF. For the CDR3, the DNA is TGTGCCAGTAGGGGACAGGGGGCGCGAATGGCTTTCTTT.

The J gene is TRBJ2-7, the V gene TRBV27; 9 bases fit TRBD1. Germline V CDR1 and CDR2: MNHEY, SMNVEV (reference sequence). V shed 4 bases and J 3 bases; nucleotides not matched to a gene: 7. The CDR3 totals 15 residues. This CDR3 is CASSSWDRVSYEQYF. CDR3 nucleotide sequence: TGTGCCAGCAGTTCATGGGACAGGGTAAGCTACGAGCAGTACTTC.

The chain combines TRBV7-3 with TRBJ1-1; 7 bases are a match to TRBD1. This CDR3 comprises 14 residues. Germline CDR1 is SGHTA and CDR2 is FQGTGA. The trim removed 3 bases at V and 6 bases at J, leaving 7 bases unmatched. The CDR3 here is CASSFTGEGAEAFF. The CDR3 DNA reads TGTGCCAGCAGCTTCACAGGGGAAGGGGCTGAAGCTTTCTTT.

The chain is built from TRBV19 and TRBJ2-7; 7 bases agree with TRBD1. The CDR3 runs 16 residues. Per the germline V gene, CDR1 is LNHDA and CDR2 is SQIVND (reference sequence). V lost 5 bases and J lost 6; bases outside the gene matches: 16. The CDR3 protein is CASSYDREPTDGEQYF. The DNA for the CDR3 is TGTGCCAGTAGTTATGACAGGGAGCCGACTGACGGCGAGCAGTACTTC.

The V call is TRBV28, the J call TRBJ2-5, with 13 nucleotides matching TRBD2. This CDR3 comprises 15 residues. Germline CDR1 and CDR2: MDHEN and SYDVKM. The V segment lost 6 bases and the J segment 9 bases; nucleotides outside the gene matches: 10. CDR3 sequence reads: CASSGWTSGSSAQYF. The CDR3 nucleotides read TGTGCCAGCAGCGGGTGGACTAGCGGGAGCTCGGCCCAGTACTTC.

This chain connects TRBV28 to TRBJ2-7, with 7 bases fitting TRBD2. Germline CDR1 reads MDHEN; CDR2 reads SYDVKM. J gave up 5 bases and V 2 bases, and 9 bases lay outside the gene matches. The CDR3 sequence is 15 residues long. In nucleotides, the CDR3 is TGTGCCAGCAGTTTACGGGGCGGGAGAGTCCACGAGCAGTACTTC. Translated, it gives CASSLRGGRVHEQYF.

This clone was counted a few times. The chain is built from TRBV29-1 and TRBJ1-1, with D possibly being TRBD1 (6 bases). CDR3 size: 12 residues. The germline gives CDR1 SQVTM, CDR2 ANQGSEA. Trimming shortened V by 7 bases and J by 0 bases, and 9 bases separated the two germline ends. CDR3 sequence reads: CSAGQLNTEAFF. The DNA for the CDR3 is TGCAGCGCCGGACAGCTGAACACTGAAGCTTTCTTT.

This clone has a handful of counts. V gene TRBV18 combines with J gene TRBJ2-3, with 7 bases lining up with TRBD1. The CDR3 has 16 amino acids. The germline gives CDR1 KGHSH, CDR2 LQKENI. After removal of 5 bases from V and 2 bases from J, the junction contained 10 bases not matched to a gene. CDR3 DNA sequence: TGTGCCAGCTCAATAAACCGGGACAGAAACACAGATACGCAGTATTTT. This sequence encodes CASSINRDRNTDTQYF. The full variable domain, with the rest looked up from reference TRBV18 and TRBJ2-3, is NAGVMQNPRHLVRRRGQEARLRCSPMKGHSHVYWYRQLPEEGLKFMVYLQKENIIDESGMPKERFSAEFPKEGPSILRIQQVVRGDSAAYFCASSINRDRNTDTQYFGPGTRLTVL.

The CDR3 protein is CASSPPNTGELFF. The CDR3 coding sequence is TGTGCCAGCAGTCCCCCGAACACCGGGGAGCTGTTTTTT. This chain connects TRBV28 to TRBJ2-2; D unresolved. Germline V gene lookup returns CDR1 MDHEN and CDR2 SYDVKM. Trimming left V 5 bases short and J 0 bases short, with 4 bases between. The CDR3 loop spans 13 amino acids. The whole variable domain, remainder taken from reference TRBV28 and TRBJ2-2, is DVKVTQSSRYLVKRTGEKVFLECVQDMDHENMFWYRQDPGLGLRLIYFSYDVKMKEKGDIPEGYSVSREKKERFSLILESASTNQTSMYLCASSPPNTGELFFGEGSRLTVL.

The chain recombines TRBV29-1 with TRBJ2-1, with D perhaps matching TRBD2 (6 bases). The germline V gene has CDR1 SQVTM and CDR2 ANQGSEA. The CDR3 loop spans 13 amino acids. V lost 4 bases and J 3 bases, leaving 10 bases between the germline ends. The CDR3 here is CSVARTNYNEQFF. The CDR3 DNA is TGCAGCGTTGCCAGGACTAACTACAATGAGCAGTTCTTC.

The chain joins TRBV7-2 to TRBJ2-3; TRBD2 aligns across 13 bases. V lost 4 bases to trimming and J lost 4 bases; unmatched junction nucleotides: 5. This CDR3 region has 16 residues. Germline-derived CDR1 and CDR2 are SGHTA and FQGNSA. The CDR3 nucleotides read TGTGCCAGCAGCTACCGGACTAGCGGGAGTTCAGATACGCAGTATTTT. This sequence encodes CASSYRTSGSSDTQYF.